This T cell receptor (beta chain) was sequenced in a study of T cell responses to AZD1222 COVID-19 vaccine. Germline V gene sequence: CDR1 ENHRY, CDR2 SYGVKD. The CDR3 has 15 residues. V was shortened by 0 bases and J by 5 bases, with 10 bases between the two germline ends. General study results and limits: Unmutated variant regions are reportedly targeted by nearly half of spike-specific TCRs. Clonal diversity was possibly underestimated, and white British individuals and females predominated among donors.

The assay was immunoSEQ multiplex PCR, and TCRdb's table has in-frame clones only and misses some. Altogether 120,000 to 150,000 clones are present, almost 95% being singletons, with the ten largest covering approximately 9%. Regarding this clone: What it binds is unknown.

This sequence was found in an adult who received the AZD1222 COVID-19 vaccine. The chain couples TRBV10-3 to TRBJ1-4, with D hard to call. The material sequenced was peripheral blood, taken 28 days after the second AZD1222 dose. CDR3 amino acids: CAISESEGANEKLFF. Here the CDR3 DNA reads TGTGCCATCAGTGAGTCGGAGGGCGCCAATGAAAAACTGTTTTTT.